A selection of T cell receptor beta chains follows, all from one sample in a study of blood T cells in healthy people across ages. TCRdb fed the 5' RACE reads into MiXCR, producing one record per CDR3 protein. The sample comprises 650,000 to 800,000 distinct CDR3 sequences, 40% to 50% of which are singletons, and roughly 19% rests with the top ten. Sequences were obtained from blood. The receptors were gathered from a man aged 55 to 70 in good health. Both conserved end residues are part of each CDR3. Fields, in order: V gene, clone size, D gene, J gene, CDR3 protein, CDR3 DNA. The D gene is left open where the match is weak. The size field is filled for only some rows; it gives once, few, many or a size class.

>TRBV11-2|NA|TRBD1|TRBJ1-6
CASSLPTGFNSPLHF
TGTGCCAGCAGCCTACCGACAGGGTTTAATTCACCCCTCCACTTT
>TRBV2|NA|TRBD1|TRBJ2-6
CASNDPPGTAEVDNVLTF
TGTGCCAGTAACGACCCTCCCGGGACAGCCGAAGTTGACAACGTCCTGACTTTC
>TRBV3-1|once|TRBD2|TRBJ2-1
CASSLRGGPSYNEQFF
TGTGCCAGCAGCCTCCGGGGGGGGCCCTCCTACAATGAGCAGTTCTTC
>TRBV5-1|NA|TRBD2|TRBJ2-3
CASRGGGASDTQYF
TGCGCCAGCAGAGGCGGGGGGGCCTCTGATACGCAGTATTTT
>TRBV20-1|NA|TRBD1|TRBJ2-3
CSALQGASDTQYF
TGCAGTGCTTTACAGGGGGCCTCAGATACGCAGTATTTT
>TRBV5-1|NA|TRBD1|TRBJ2-7
CASSLVSTGVEQYF
TGCGCCAGCAGCTTGGTGTCGACAGGGGTCGAGCAGTACTTC
>TRBV7-2|NA|TRBD2|TRBJ2-3
CASSPRLADTDTQYF
TGTGCCAGCAGCCCGAGACTAGCGGACACAGATACGCAGTATTTT
>TRBV12-3/TRBV12-4|few|NA|TRBJ2-2
CASSLSGQNTGELFF
TGTGCCAGCAGTTTATCGGGACAGAACACCGGGGAGCTGTTTTTT
>TRBV5-1|few|NA|TRBJ2-6
CASRPGSAGANVLTF
TGCGCCAGTCGTCCAGGGTCAGCCGGGGCCAACGTCCTGACTTTC
>TRBV7-9|NA|NA|TRBJ2-5
CASSLGDYREETQYF
TGTGCCAGCAGCTTAGGTGACTACAGGGAAGAGACCCAGTACTTC
>TRBV4-1|NA|TRBD2|TRBJ2-2
CASSQDKSGGKNTGELFF
TGCGCCAGCAGCCAAGACAAAAGCGGGGGGAAGAACACCGGGGAGCTGTTTTTT
>TRBV12-3/TRBV12-4|NA|TRBD1|TRBJ1-1
CASSVQGGNAEAFF
TGTGCCAGCAGTGTACAGGGGGGGAACGCTGAAGCTTTCTTT
>TRBV6-5|NA|NA|TRBJ1-1
CASSYSKGDQKAFF
TGTGCCAGCAGTTACTCGAAAGGTGATCAAAAGGCTTTCTTT
>TRBV20-1|NA|NA|TRBJ2-5
CSAKPGLARSSVETQYF
TGCAGTGCTAAACCAGGACTGGCGAGATCGTCAGTGGAGACCCAGTACTTC
>TRBV3-1|NA|TRBD1|TRBJ2-7
CASSHSQGAYERYF
TGTGCCAGCAGCCATTCCCAGGGGGCTTACGAGCGGTACTTC
>TRBV7-9|NA|NA|TRBJ2-5
CASSLRGNNGQYF
TGTGCCAGCAGCTTAAGGGGGAATAACGGGCAGTACTTC
>TRBV12-3/TRBV12-4|NA|TRBD1|TRBJ2-5
CASSPTGGDETQYF
TGTGCCAGCAGTCCGACAGGGGGGGACGAGACCCAGTACTTC
>TRBV6-2/TRBV6-3|NA|NA|TRBJ2-2
CASRVGVGQLFF
TGTGCCAGCAGGGTGGGGGTCGGACAACTGTTTTTT
>TRBV29-1|NA|NA|TRBJ2-1
CSVAGGQSYNEQFF
TGCAGCGTTGCCGGGGGGCAGTCCTACAATGAGCAGTTCTTC
>TRBV14|NA|TRBD1|TRBJ2-6
CASSQRDSRSGANVLTF
TGTGCCAGCAGCCAAAGGGACAGCCGATCTGGGGCCAACGTCCTGACTTTC
>TRBV7-2|NA|TRBD1|TRBJ1-4
CAGSQRKGQGAYEKLFF
TGTGCCGGCAGCCAACGAAAAGGACAGGGGGCTTATGAAAAACTGTTTTTT
>TRBV4-3|few|NA|TRBJ2-3
CASSQDGLSTDTQYF
TGCGCCAGCAGCCAAGATGGGCTCAGCACAGATACGCAGTATTTT
>TRBV3-1|NA|NA|TRBJ1-3
CASSQDVDVAIYF
TGTGCCAGCAGCCAAGATGTCGACGTCGCCATATATTTT
>TRBV5-1|NA|NA|TRBJ1-2
CASSLRTDANYGYTF
TGCGCCAGCAGCTTGAGGACAGACGCTAACTATGGCTACACCTTC
>TRBV6-6|few|TRBD2|TRBJ2-5
CASSPGLAWETQYF
TGTGCCAGCAGTCCCGGACTAGCGTGGGAGACCCAGTACTTC
>TRBV7-2|NA|TRBD1|TRBJ1-2
CASSRDRETNYGYTF
TGTGCCAGCAGCCGGGACAGGGAGACTAACTATGGCTACACCTTC
>TRBV5-6|NA|NA|TRBJ2-2
CASSLGQGSGELFF
TGTGCCAGCAGCTTGGGTCAGGGGTCCGGGGAGCTGTTTTTT
>TRBV20-1|many|TRBD1|TRBJ2-7
CSAWVGQASYEQYF
TGCAGTGCTTGGGTGGGACAGGCCTCCTACGAGCAGTACTTC
>TRBV12-3/TRBV12-4|few|TRBD2|TRBJ2-7
CASTGTTFSEQYF
TGTGCCAGCACCGGGACTACCTTTAGCGAGCAGTACTTC
>TRBV5-1|few|NA|TRBJ2-5
CASSLSSGRVDKETQYF
TGCGCCAGCAGCTTGTCATCGGGCAGGGTGGATAAAGAGACCCAGTACTTC
>TRBV12-3/TRBV12-4|NA|NA|TRBJ2-1
CASSLGITYYNEQFF
TGTGCCAGCAGTTTAGGTATTACTTACTACAATGAGCAGTTCTTC
>TRBV20-1|NA|NA|TRBJ1-5
CSAREAAQPQHF
TGCAGTGCTAGAGAGGCCGCTCAGCCCCAGCATTTT
>TRBV7-2|NA|NA|TRBJ1-1
CASRWDREAFF
TGTGCCAGCAGATGGGACCGGGAAGCTTTCTTT
>TRBV20-1|NA|NA|TRBJ2-7
CSASKEYSYEQYF
TGCAGTGCTAGCAAGGAGTACTCCTACGAGCAGTACTTC
>TRBV28|NA|TRBD1|TRBJ1-5
CASSSPGQGAGGAQHF
TGTGCCAGCAGTTCGCCGGGACAGGGGGCGGGGGGGGCCCAGCATTTT
>TRBV6-1|NA|TRBD1|TRBJ2-7
CAGSQPGQGPTSFYEQYF
TGTGCCGGCAGCCAACCGGGACAGGGGCCAACAAGTTTCTACGAGCAGTACTTC
>TRBV15|NA|NA|TRBJ1-1
CATSRGTEMNTEAFF
TGTGCCACCAGCAGAGGGACGGAAATGAACACTGAAGCTTTCTTT
>TRBV28|NA|TRBD2|TRBJ2-3
CASSLLGGGGGPSTDTQYF
TGTGCCAGCAGTTTATTGGGTGGTGGGGGGGGACCGAGCACAGATACGCAGTATTTT